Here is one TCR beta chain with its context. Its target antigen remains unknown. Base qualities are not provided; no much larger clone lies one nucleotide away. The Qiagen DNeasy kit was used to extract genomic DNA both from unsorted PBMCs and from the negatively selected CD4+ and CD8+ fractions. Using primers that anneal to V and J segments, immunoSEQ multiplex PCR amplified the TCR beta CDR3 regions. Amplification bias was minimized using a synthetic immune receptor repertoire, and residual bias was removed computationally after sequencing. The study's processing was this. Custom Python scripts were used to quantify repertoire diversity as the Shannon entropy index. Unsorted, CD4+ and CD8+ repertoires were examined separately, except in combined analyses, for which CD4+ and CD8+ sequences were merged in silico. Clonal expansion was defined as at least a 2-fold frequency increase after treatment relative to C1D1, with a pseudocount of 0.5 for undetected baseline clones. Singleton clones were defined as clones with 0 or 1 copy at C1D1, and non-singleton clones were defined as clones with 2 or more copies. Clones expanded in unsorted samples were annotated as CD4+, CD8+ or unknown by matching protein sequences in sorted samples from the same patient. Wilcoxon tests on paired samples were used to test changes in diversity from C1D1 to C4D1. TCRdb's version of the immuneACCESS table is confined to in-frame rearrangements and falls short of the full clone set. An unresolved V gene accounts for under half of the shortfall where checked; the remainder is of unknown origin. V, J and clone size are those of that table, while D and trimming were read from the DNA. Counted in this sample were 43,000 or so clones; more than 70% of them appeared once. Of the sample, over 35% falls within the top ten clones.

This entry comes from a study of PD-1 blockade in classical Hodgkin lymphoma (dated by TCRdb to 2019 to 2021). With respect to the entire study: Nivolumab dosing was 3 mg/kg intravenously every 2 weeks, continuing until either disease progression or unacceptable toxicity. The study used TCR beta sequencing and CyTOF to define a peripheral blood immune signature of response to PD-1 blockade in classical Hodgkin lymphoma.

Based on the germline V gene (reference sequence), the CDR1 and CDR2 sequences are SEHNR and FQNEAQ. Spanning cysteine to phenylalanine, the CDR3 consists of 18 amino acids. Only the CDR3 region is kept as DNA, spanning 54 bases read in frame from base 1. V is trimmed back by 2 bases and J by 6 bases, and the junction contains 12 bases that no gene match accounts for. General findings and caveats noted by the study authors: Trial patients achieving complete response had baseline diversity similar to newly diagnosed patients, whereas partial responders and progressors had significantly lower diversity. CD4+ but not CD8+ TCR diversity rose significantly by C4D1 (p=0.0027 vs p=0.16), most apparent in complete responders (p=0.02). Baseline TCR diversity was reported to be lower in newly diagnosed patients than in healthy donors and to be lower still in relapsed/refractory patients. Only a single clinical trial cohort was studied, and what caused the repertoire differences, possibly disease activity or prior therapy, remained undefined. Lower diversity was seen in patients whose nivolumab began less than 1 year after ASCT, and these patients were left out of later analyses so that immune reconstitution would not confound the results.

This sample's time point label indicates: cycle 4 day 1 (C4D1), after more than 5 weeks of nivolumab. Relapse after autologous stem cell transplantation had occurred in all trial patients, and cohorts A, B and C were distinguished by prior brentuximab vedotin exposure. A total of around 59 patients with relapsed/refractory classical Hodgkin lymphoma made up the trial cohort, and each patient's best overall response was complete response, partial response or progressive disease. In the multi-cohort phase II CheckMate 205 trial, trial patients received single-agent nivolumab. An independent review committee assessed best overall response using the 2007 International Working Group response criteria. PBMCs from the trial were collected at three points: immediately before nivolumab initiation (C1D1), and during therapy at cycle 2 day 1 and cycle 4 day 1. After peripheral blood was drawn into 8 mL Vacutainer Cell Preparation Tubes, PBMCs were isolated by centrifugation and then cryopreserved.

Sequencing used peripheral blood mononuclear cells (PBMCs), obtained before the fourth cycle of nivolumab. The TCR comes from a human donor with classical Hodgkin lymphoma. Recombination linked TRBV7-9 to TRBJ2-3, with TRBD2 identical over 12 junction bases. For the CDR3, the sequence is CASSLFNGLAGREDTQYF. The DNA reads TGTGCCAGCAGCTTATTCAACGGACTAGCGGGGAGGGAGGATACGCAGTATTTT.